This TCR beta chain was sequenced in a study of shared clonotypes between healthy human individuals. The study, taken as a whole, reports: Four donors held about 5% of naive CD4 clonotypes in common.

This clone showed up just a few times. Its antigen remains unidentified. As handled by the study authors: Filtering differed, since immunoSEQ gave only junction sequences and no quality scores. Using immunoSEQ multiplex PCR, the repertoire was profiled, and TCRdb retains in-frame clones only, with some absent. V and J calls and clone size are copied from that table; D and trimming were computed from the DNA. This table has about 2 million clones, 85% to 95% appearing once. CDR1 MGHDK and CDR2 SYGVNS come from the germline V gene. Unmatched junction bases numbered 5, after V lost 8 bases and J lost 10 bases. The CDR3 spans 12 residues.

The chain couples TRBV25-1 to TRBJ2-1; 10 nucleotides align to TRBD2. The receptor comes from a man younger than 35 in good health. Sequenced material: naive CD4+ T cells sorted from blood. Subset meaning: CD45RA+ positively selected. As DNA, the CDR3 is TGTGCCAGCGAAGCGGGAGGGTACGAGCAGTTCTTC. Protein product: CASEAGGYEQFF. The full variable domain, its missing parts supplied by reference TRBV25-1 and TRBJ2-1, is EADIYQTPRYLVIGTGKKITLECSQTMGHDKMYWYQQDPGMELHLIHYSYGVNSTEKGDLSSESTVSRIRTEHFPLTLESARPSHTSQYLCASEAGGYEQFFGPGTRLTVL.